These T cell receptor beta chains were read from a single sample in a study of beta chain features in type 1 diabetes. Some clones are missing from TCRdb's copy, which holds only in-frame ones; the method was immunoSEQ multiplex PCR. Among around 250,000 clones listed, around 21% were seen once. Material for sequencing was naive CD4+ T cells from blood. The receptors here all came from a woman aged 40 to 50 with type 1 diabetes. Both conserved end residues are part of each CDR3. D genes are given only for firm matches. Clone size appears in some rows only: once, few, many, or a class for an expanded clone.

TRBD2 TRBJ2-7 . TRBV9 CASSPLAGESYEQYF TGTGCCAGCAGTCCTCTAGCGGGAGAAAGCTACGAGCAGTACTTC
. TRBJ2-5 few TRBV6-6 CATARDRNQETQYF TGTGCCACGGCGCGAGACAGGAACCAAGAGACCCAGTACTTC
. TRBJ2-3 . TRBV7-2 CASRQPPDRDTQYF TGTGCCAGCAGACAACCACCGGACAGAGATACGCAGTATTTT
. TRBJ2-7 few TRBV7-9 CASSLGLADSYEQYF TGTGCCAGCAGCTTAGGGTTGGCGGACTCCTACGAGCAGTACTTC
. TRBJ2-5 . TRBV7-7 CASSRDSVLYF TGTGCCAGCAGCCGAGACAGCGTCCTGTACTTC
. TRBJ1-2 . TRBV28 CASSSTAGPHGYTF TGTGCCAGCAGTTCGACCGCAGGTCCACATGGCTACACCTTC
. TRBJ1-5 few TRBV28 CASSLAPLRQPQHF TGTGCCAGCAGTTTAGCACCGCTTCGGCAGCCCCAGCATTTT
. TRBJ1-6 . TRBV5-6 CASSRGQVGSPLHF TGTGCCAGCAGCCGAGGGCAGGTTGGATCACCCCTCCACTTT
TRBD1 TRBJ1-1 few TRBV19 CASSGGSNTEAFF TGTGCCAGTTCAGGGGGCTCGAACACTGAAGCTTTCTTT
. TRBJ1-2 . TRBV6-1 CASSDPGASRYGYTF TGTGCCAGCAGTGACCCTGGGGCCTCTCGCTATGGCTACACCTTC
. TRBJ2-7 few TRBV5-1 CASSPDGGRGEQYF TGCGCCAGCAGCCCCGACGGGGGACGAGGCGAGCAGTACTTC
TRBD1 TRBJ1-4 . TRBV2 CASSEVATGELFF TGTGCCAGCAGTGAAGTGGCGACAGGGGAACTGTTTTTT
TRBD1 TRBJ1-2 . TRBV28 CASSFRTGADGYTF TGTGCCAGCAGTTTCCGGACAGGGGCGGACGGCTACACCTTC
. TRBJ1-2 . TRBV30 CAWSISRGYTF TGTGCCTGGAGTATCTCGAGGGGCTACACCTTC
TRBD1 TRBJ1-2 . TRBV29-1 CTVGPGTGNGYTF TGCACCGTTGGCCCCGGGACAGGGAATGGCTACACCTTC
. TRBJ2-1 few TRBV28 CASSFAGSSSYNEQFF TGTGCCAGCAGTTTCGCTGGCTCCAGCTCCTACAATGAGCAGTTCTTC
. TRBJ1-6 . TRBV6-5 CASSYTRSSYNSPLHF TGTGCCAGCAGTTACACCCGGAGCTCCTATAATTCACCCCTCCACTTT
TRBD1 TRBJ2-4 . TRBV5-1 CASSPRTGGGSNIQYF TGCGCCAGCAGCCCCCGGACAGGGGGAGGATCGAACATTCAGTACTTC
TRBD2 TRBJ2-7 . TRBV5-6 CASNLGLAALTEQYF TGTGCCAGCAATTTAGGACTAGCTGCCCTCACCGAGCAGTACTTC
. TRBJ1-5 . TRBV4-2 CASSQGWAQPQHF TGTGCCAGCAGCCAAGGTTGGGCGCAGCCCCAGCATTTT
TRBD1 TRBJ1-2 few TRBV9 CASSVSYQGANYGYTF TGTGCCAGCAGCGTAAGTTACCAGGGGGCGAACTATGGCTACACCTTC
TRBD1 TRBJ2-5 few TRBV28 CASSRTGAKTQYF TGTGCCAGCAGCCGCACAGGGGCGAAGACCCAGTACTTC
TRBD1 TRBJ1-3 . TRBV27 CASSALTGAGNTIYF TGTGCCAGCAGTGCGCTCACAGGGGCTGGAAACACCATATATTTT
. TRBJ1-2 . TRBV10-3 CAISGMADGYTF TGTGCCATCAGTGGAATGGCAGATGGCTACACCTTC
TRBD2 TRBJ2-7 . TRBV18 CASSSSGIYEQYF TGTGCCAGCTCATCTAGCGGGATCTACGAGCAGTACTTC